In this sample, the clone carrying this TCR beta chain turned up many times. A TCRbeta library incorporating unique molecular identifiers was prepared. Each CDR3 protein gets one entry after TCRdb re-called the PCR reads with MiXCR. Among 350,000 to 400,000 distinct CDR3 sequences listed, about a fifth were seen once. The record originates from a study of T-cell reconstitution after alpha-beta-depleted transplantation in children. Germline CDR1 reads LNHNV; CDR2 reads YYDKDF (reference sequence). J gave up 5 bases and V 2 bases, and 9 bases lay outside the gene matches. The CDR3 totals 16 residues. Sample: PBMCs from the stem cell graft donor, taken from the stem cell graft. The TCR sequence derives from a human donor who donated a stem cell graft to a child with acute myeloid leukemia. The gene calls are TRBV15 and TRBJ2-1; 7 nucleotides agree with TRBD1. DNA for the CDR3: TGTGCCACCAGCAGAAAACAGGGGATCGGTGACAATGAGCAGTTCTTC. Amino acid sequence: CATSRKQGIGDNEQFF.